The 23 T cell receptor beta chains in this list originate from one sample, sequenced in a study of shared clonotypes between healthy human individuals. Sequencing used immunoSEQ multiplex PCR; TCRdb keeps in-frame clones, though not all of them. The sample yields millions of clones, around 93% seen once. Naivety among CD8 cells was defined by CD45RO negativity and positive CCR7 selection, thereby excluding terminally differentiated effector memory CD45RA+ cells. Sequencing was performed on naive CD8+ T cells from PBMCs. The receptors shown here come from a young man in good health. Some clones in this sample may be carry-over from other donors' samples.

The V and J genes are TRBV27 and TRBJ1-1, with 8 nucleotides matching TRBD1. The CDR3 is made up of 15 amino acids. CDR1 is MNHEY and CDR2 is SMNVEV in the germline V gene (reference sequence). Trimming cost V 4 bases and J 1 base; bases outside gene matches: 5. The CDR3 reads CASSSDRASNTEAFF. For the CDR3, the DNA is TGTGCCAGCAGTTCGGACAGGGCCTCGAACACTGAAGCTTTCTTT.

The chain carries TRBV11-2 and TRBJ1-4; 8 bases agree with TRBD1. Trimming cost V 4 bases and J 8 bases; bases outside gene matches: 6. CDR1 is SGHAT and CDR2 is FQNNGV in the germline V gene. The CDR3 contains 14 residues. The CDR3 reads CASSWTGSREKLFF. The CDR3 nucleotides read TGTGCCAGCAGCTGGACAGGGTCAAGGGAAAAACTGTTTTTT.

J is TRBJ2-5 and V is TRBV7-2; 10 nucleotides agree with TRBD2. The CDR3 consists of 17 residues. CDR1 is SGHTA and CDR2 is FQGNSA in the germline V gene. The J segment lost 3 bases and the V segment lost 3 bases, leaving 10 bases of the junction unmatched. The CDR3 nucleotides are TGTGCCAGCAGCTTGGGGACTAGCGCTATAAAGGAAGAGACCCAGTACTTC. Translating gives CASSLGTSAIKEETQYF.

V usage is TRBV4-1 and J usage is TRBJ2-1, with TRBD2 matching 9 bases. Germline V gene sequence: CDR1 MGHRA, CDR2 YSYEKL. With V trimmed by 1 base and J by 2 bases, 3 bases remained unmatched. CDR3 length equals 16 residues. CDR3 amino acids: CASSQVAGVPYNEQFF. CDR3 coding DNA: TGCGCCAGCAGCCAAGTAGCGGGAGTCCCCTACAATGAGCAGTTCTTC.

This chain joins TRBV11-3 and TRBJ2-5; 7 bases map to TRBD1. The J call may be incorrect, as the DNA end agrees better with TRBJ2-7. There are 15 residues in the CDR3. The V gene's germline CDR1 is SGHNT and CDR2 YENEEA. CDR3 bases: TGTGCCAGCAGCGCCCGCAGGGGGAGCTCCTACGAGCAGTACTTC. Translated, it gives CASSARRGSSYEQYF.

This chain links TRBV19 with TRBJ2-5; D may be TRBD2 (7 bases). CDR1 and CDR2 (germline): LNHDA, SQIVND (reference sequence). Trimming removed 5 bases from V and 5 bases from J, with 15 bases in between. The CDR3 is 14 residues long. The CDR3 nucleotides read TGTGCCAGTAGTGCAGGGGAGGGTTGGGAGACCCAGTACTTC. Translated: CASSAGEGWETQYF.

V gene TRBV2 combines with J gene TRBJ2-5; 14 nucleotides agree with TRBD2. This CDR3 spans 17 amino acids. V gave up 6 bases and J gave up 5 bases; unmatched junction bases: 11. Germline V CDR1 and CDR2: SNHLY, FYNNEI. In DNA form, the CDR3 reads TGTGCCAGCAGCGCCCACCTGGGACTAGCGGGAGTTGAGACCCAGTACTTC. Protein: CASSAHLGLAGVETQYF.

The rearrangement joins TRBV5-1 to TRBJ2-7, with a tentative D call TRBD2 (5 bases). Germline V lookup: CDR1 SGHRS, CDR2 YFSETQ. The CDR3 contains 15 residues. V was shortened by 3 bases and J by 4 bases, with 17 bases between the two germline ends. CDR3 in amino acids: CASSSPGAGTYEQYF. The CDR3, as DNA: TGCGCCAGCAGCTCCCCAGGCGCGGGTACTTACGAGCAGTACTTC. Looking up the rest from reference TRBV5-1 and TRBJ2-7 gives the full variable domain: KAGVTQTPRYLIKTRGQQVTLSCSPISGHRSVSWYQQTPGQGLQFLFEYFSETQRNKGNFPGRFSGRQFSNSRSEMNVSTLELGDSALYLCASSSPGAGTYEQYFGPGTRLTVT.

The rearrangement uses TRBV7-9 and TRBJ2-7, with 10 positions matching TRBD2. The CDR3 contains 18 residues. Looked up from germline, CDR1 is SEHNR and CDR2 is FQNEAQ (reference sequence). The J segment lost 4 bases and the V segment lost 4 bases, leaving 16 bases of the junction unmatched. CDR3 sequence reads: CASSSRLAGDQTAYEQYF. For the CDR3, the DNA is TGTGCCAGCAGCTCTCGGCTAGCGGGAGACCAGACCGCATACGAGCAGTACTTC.

This sequence joins TRBV21-1 and TRBJ2-4; TRBD2 is the table's D call, not checked against the DNA. TRBV21-1 is assigned pseudogene status. The CDR3 has 15 residues. This chain's CDR3 is CAILEGSEAKNIQYF. In nucleotides, the CDR3 is TGTGCCATCTTAGAGGGTAGTGAGGCCAAAAACATTCAGTACTTC.

Of note for this clone: The sample carries other DNA sequences with the same CDR3. This chain links TRBV9 with TRBJ2-7, with D perhaps matching TRBD1 or TRBD2 (5 bases each). Germline CDR1 and CDR2: SGDLS and YYNGEE. Trimming took off 0 bases at V and 1 base at J, with 8 bases between the two ends. This CDR3 is 14 amino acids long. CDR3 residues: CASSVEEGSYEQYF. The CDR3 nucleotides are TGTGCCAGCAGCGTAGAAGAGGGGTCCTACGAGCAGTACTTC.

The CDR3 loop is CASIPGQGVTGELFF. The CDR3 bases are TGTGCCAGCATCCCGGGACAGGGGGTCACCGGGGAGCTGTTTTTT. The rearrangement joins TRBV6-1 to TRBJ2-2; TRBD1 matches at 11 bases. Germline V CDR1 and CDR2: MNHNS, SASEGT. V gave up 7 bases and J gave up 4 bases; unmatched junction bases: 5. The length of the CDR3 is 15 residues.

The J gene is TRBJ2-7, the V gene TRBV14; 13 positions match TRBD2. The germline CDR1 and CDR2 sequences are SGHDN and FVKESK. V lost 4 bases to trimming and J lost 0 bases; unmatched junction nucleotides: 3. CDR3 length: 16 residues. The CDR3 DNA reads as TGTGCCAGCAGCCCAAGGACTAGCGGGAGCTCCTACGAGCAGTACTTC. Its protein is CASSPRTSGSSYEQYF.

CDR3 protein: CASSFNPGGYGYTF. In DNA, the CDR3 is TGTGCCAGCAGTTTTAACCCCGGGGGATATGGCTACACCTTC. The rearrangement uses TRBV7-9 and TRBJ1-2; the D gene is possibly TRBD1 (5 bases). CDR1 is SEHNR, CDR2 FQNEAQ, per germline (reference sequence). Trimming removed 6 bases from V and 5 bases from J, with 16 bases in between. The CDR3 has 14 amino acids. The whole variable domain, filled in from reference TRBV7-9 and TRBJ1-2, reads DTGVSQNPRHKITKRGQNVTFRCDPISEHNRLYWYRQTLGQGPEFLTYFQNEAQLEKSRLLSDRFSAERPKGSFSTLEIQRTEQGDSAMYLCASSFNPGGYGYTFGSGTRLTVV.

This chain connects TRBV7-9 to TRBJ2-6, with D unresolved. The V and J ends lost 3 bases and 0 bases respectively, with 12 bases between them. This CDR3 spans 17 amino acids. Germline V gene lookup returns CDR1 SEHNR and CDR2 FQNEAQ (reference sequence). The CDR3 DNA sequence: TGTGCCAGCAGCTTGGCACTTACCGGCTCTGGGGCCAACGTCCTGACTTTC. This gives the protein CASSLALTGSGANVLTF.

The genes are TRBV9 and TRBJ2-1; 11 nucleotides agree with TRBD2. Germline loops: CDR1 SGDLS, CDR2 YYNGEE. After removal of 0 bases from V and 7 bases from J, the junction contained 24 bases not matched to a gene. The CDR3 has 22 amino acids. The DNA for the CDR3 is TGTGCCAGCAGCGTAGTCGTGTCGCCGGGACTAGCGGCTCCCGGTAATTTGAATGAGCAGTTCTTC. It codes for CASSVVVSPGLAAPGNLNEQFF.

The CDR3 spells CASSPRSANYGYTF. CDR3 coding DNA: TGTGCCAGTAGTCCTCGGTCGGCTAACTATGGCTACACCTTC. The chain carries TRBV19 and TRBJ1-2; no clear D. This CDR3 has 14 amino acids. CDR1 is LNHDA and CDR2 is SQIVND in the germline V gene (reference sequence). V was pared by 5 bases and J by 0 bases, with 10 bases between.

A single count supports this clone. The chain links TRBV5-1 to TRBJ2-1, with TRBD2 matching over 11 bases. In germline, CDR1 is SGHRS, CDR2 YFSETQ. V dropped 1 base and J dropped 6; count of bases not matched to a gene: 6. This CDR3 is 16 amino acids long. The CDR3 is CASSLWLAGGPNEQFF. DNA of the CDR3: TGCGCCAGCAGCTTGTGGCTAGCGGGAGGCCCCAATGAGCAGTTCTTC. The full variable domain, in which reference TRBV5-1 and TRBJ2-1 provide the parts outside the CDR3, is KAGVTQTPRYLIKTRGQQVTLSCSPISGHRSVSWYQQTPGQGLQFLFEYFSETQRNKGNFPGRFSGRQFSNSRSEMNVSTLELGDSALYLCASSLWLAGGPNEQFFGPGTRLTVL.

The chain has TRBV29-1 and TRBJ2-5, with D maybe TRBD1 (6 bases). The better agreement between TRBJ2-7 and the DNA end casts doubt on the J call. The CDR3 runs to 12 residues. The germline CDR1 and CDR2 sequences are SQVTM and ANQGSEA. The CDR3 DNA reads TGCAGCGTTGAAAACAGGGTCTACGAGCAGTACTTC. Its translation is CSVENRVYEQYF.

Worth noting for this clone: The sample carries other DNA sequences with the same CDR3. V usage is TRBV9 and J usage is TRBJ1-5; possibly TRBD1 for D (5 bases). Germline values: CDR1 SGDLS, CDR2 YYNGEE. Deletions cut 0 bases from V and 1 base from J, with 8 bases between. This CDR3 comprises 15 residues. The CDR3 region is CASSVGGVSNQPQHF. CDR3 nucleotide sequence: TGTGCCAGCAGCGTAGGAGGGGTGAGCAATCAGCCCCAGCATTTT.

CDR3 residues: CASSRPAAGGYNEQFF. The CDR3 coding sequence is TGTGCCAGCAGCCGCCCGGCAGCGGGGGGCTACAATGAGCAGTTCTTC. The rearrangement uses TRBV7-2 and TRBJ2-1, with 9 bases that match TRBD2. This CDR3 is built from 16 residues. V lost 5 bases and J lost 3; bases outside the gene matches: 8. Looked up from germline, CDR1 is SGHTA and CDR2 is FQGNSA.

This chain uses TRBV19 with TRBJ2-1; TRBD2 matches at 13 bases. Germline-derived CDR1 and CDR2 are LNHDA and SQIVND (reference sequence). V lost 7 bases and J lost 9; bases outside the gene matches: 9. The CDR3 runs to 15 residues. The CDR3 reads CASNRLAGGEIEQFF. CDR3 nucleotide sequence: TGTGCCAGTAATAGACTAGCGGGAGGCGAGATTGAGCAGTTCTTC.

The chain employs TRBV2 and TRBJ2-1; tentatively, D is TRBD2 (6 bases). CDR1 and CDR2 (germline): SNHLY, FYNNEI. V lost 10 bases, J lost 10 bases, and 14 bases lay in between. This CDR3 contains 11 residues. This CDR3 reads CATERAQEQFF. The CDR3 region has the DNA TGTGCCACCGAGCGGGCCCAGGAGCAGTTCTTC.